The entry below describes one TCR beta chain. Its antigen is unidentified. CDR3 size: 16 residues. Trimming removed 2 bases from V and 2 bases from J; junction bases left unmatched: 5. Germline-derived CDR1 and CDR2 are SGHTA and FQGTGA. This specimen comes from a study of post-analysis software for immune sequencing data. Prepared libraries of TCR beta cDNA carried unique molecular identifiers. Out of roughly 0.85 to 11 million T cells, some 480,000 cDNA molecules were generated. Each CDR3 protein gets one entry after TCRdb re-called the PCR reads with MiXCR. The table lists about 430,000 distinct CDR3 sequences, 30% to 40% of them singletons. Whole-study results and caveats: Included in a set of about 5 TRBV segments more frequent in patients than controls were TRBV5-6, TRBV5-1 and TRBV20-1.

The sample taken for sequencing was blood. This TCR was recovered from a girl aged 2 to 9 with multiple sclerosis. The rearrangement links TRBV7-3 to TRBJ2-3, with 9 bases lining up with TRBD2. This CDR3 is CASSLGASGATDTQYF. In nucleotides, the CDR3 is TGTGCCAGCAGCTTAGGGGCTAGCGGGGCCACAGATACGCAGTATTTT.